This is a list of T cell receptor beta chains from one sample in a study of cytomegalovirus exposure and HLA in healthy donors. Libraries were prepared by immunoSEQ multiplex PCR; TCRdb keeps only in-frame clonotypes and omits some of them. Here the sample spans 100,000 to 150,000 clones, 10% to 13% being singletons. Sequencing input: PBMCs. The receptors were sampled from a woman under 30 in good health and CMV-seropositive. Each CDR3 is given with its conserved first and last residue. Fields, in order: CDR3 DNA, CDR3 protein, J gene, clone size, V gene, D gene. A D gene is named only where the DNA matches it firmly. Part of the rows lack a size; the others show once, few, many or a class for expanded clones.

TGCAGCGTTGAGGGACTATTCTACAATGAGCAGTTCTTC | CSVEGLFYNEQFF | TRBJ2-1 | few | TRBV29-1 | TRBD2
TGTGCCAGCAGCCGAGTCCGTTACTCTGAAGCTTTCTTT | CASSRVRYSEAFF | TRBJ1-1 | few | TRBV6-5 | .
TGCGCCAGCAGCGTATACAATCAAGAGACCCAGTACTTC | CASSVYNQETQYF | TRBJ2-5 | few | TRBV5-1 | .
TGTGCCAGCAGCCCCGGTCGGGTGGGTGGCTACACCTTC | CASSPGRVGGYTF | TRBJ1-2 | few | TRBV6-5 | .
TGTGCCAGCAGTTTCGGGCAGCCCCAGCATTTT | CASSFGQPQHF | TRBJ1-5 | once | TRBV28 | .
TGTGCCAGCAGCTTAAGCGGGGGACTTAACTATGGCTACACCTTC | CASSLSGGLNYGYTF | TRBJ1-2 | few | TRBV7-2 | .
TGTGCCAGCAGCTTAGCGGGGAACACCGGGGAGCTGTTTTTT | CASSLAGNTGELFF | TRBJ2-2 | few | TRBV13 | .
TGCGCCAGCGGGCCGGGACTAGCGTCCACCGGGGAGCTGTTTTTT | CASGPGLASTGELFF | TRBJ2-2 | few | TRBV5-1 | TRBD2
TGTGCCGGGCTAGCGGCCCGGCCTGACGAGCAGTACTTC | CAGLAARPDEQYF | TRBJ2-7 | . | TRBV2 | TRBD2
TGTGCCAGCAGGAGGGGGGGTGTCAGTGGCTACACCTTC | CASRRGGVSGYTF | TRBJ1-2 | . | TRBV27 | .
TGTGCCAGCAGCCCCGGAGGGGCTGGGGCCAACGTCCTGACTTTC | CASSPGGAGANVLTF | TRBJ2-6 | few | TRBV7-6 | .
TGTGCCAGCAGCTTAAGGGCGGGAGGGGGCACAGATACGCAGTATTTT | CASSLRAGGGTDTQYF | TRBJ2-3 | few | TRBV7-3 | TRBD2
TGCAGCGTGGTCGGAGGGTTGGGGACCCAGTACTTC | CSVVGGLGTQYF | TRBJ2-5 | . | TRBV29-1 | .
TGTGCCAGCAGCTTAGCGACAGGGGTCTACTCTGAAGCTTTCTTT | CASSLATGVYSEAFF | TRBJ1-1 | . | TRBV7-6 | TRBD1
TGTGCCAGCAGTTTGGCGGCGGTCTACCAGCCCCAGCATTTT | CASSLAAVYQPQHF | TRBJ1-5 | . | TRBV28 | .
TGTGCCAGTAGTATCGGGACAGGATCAGGTTTGGGGAATCAGCCCCAGCATTTT | CASSIGTGSGLGNQPQHF | TRBJ1-5 | few | TRBV19 | TRBD1
TGTGCCAGCAGTGAGTACAGATCCTCTGGAAACACCATATATTTT | CASSEYRSSGNTIYF | TRBJ1-3 | . | TRBV6-1 | .
TGTGCCAGCAGTTTAGCCCCGGCAGGGGGTATCTATGGCTACACCTTC | CASSLAPAGGIYGYTF | TRBJ1-2 | . | TRBV28 | TRBD1
TGTGCCAGCAGCCAAGGGCCGGGAAGCTCCTACGAGCAGTACTTC | CASSQGPGSSYEQYF | TRBJ2-7 | few | TRBV9 | .
TGTGCCAGCAGTTCCCCTTATCTTGACAGGGGGCGCAGGAAAACTGAAGCTTTCTTT | CASSSPYLDRGRRKTEAFF | TRBJ1-1 | few | TRBV28 | TRBD1
TGTGCCAGCAGTGTTCAGATATCCTTCTACGAGCAGTACTTC | CASSVQISFYEQYF | TRBJ2-7 | . | TRBV28 | .
TGTGCCAGCAGTTTTACGCTAGCGGGATCAGAGACCCAGTACTTC | CASSFTLAGSETQYF | TRBJ2-5 | . | TRBV27 | TRBD2
TGCGCCAGCAGCTTAGATAGCGGGAGGTTCGGGGAGCTGTTTTTT | CASSLDSGRFGELFF | TRBJ2-2 | . | TRBV5-1 | TRBD2
TGTGCCACCAGCACCCAGGGAAAAGGCAGCACAGATACGCAGTATTTT | CATSTQGKGSTDTQYF | TRBJ2-3 | . | TRBV15 | .